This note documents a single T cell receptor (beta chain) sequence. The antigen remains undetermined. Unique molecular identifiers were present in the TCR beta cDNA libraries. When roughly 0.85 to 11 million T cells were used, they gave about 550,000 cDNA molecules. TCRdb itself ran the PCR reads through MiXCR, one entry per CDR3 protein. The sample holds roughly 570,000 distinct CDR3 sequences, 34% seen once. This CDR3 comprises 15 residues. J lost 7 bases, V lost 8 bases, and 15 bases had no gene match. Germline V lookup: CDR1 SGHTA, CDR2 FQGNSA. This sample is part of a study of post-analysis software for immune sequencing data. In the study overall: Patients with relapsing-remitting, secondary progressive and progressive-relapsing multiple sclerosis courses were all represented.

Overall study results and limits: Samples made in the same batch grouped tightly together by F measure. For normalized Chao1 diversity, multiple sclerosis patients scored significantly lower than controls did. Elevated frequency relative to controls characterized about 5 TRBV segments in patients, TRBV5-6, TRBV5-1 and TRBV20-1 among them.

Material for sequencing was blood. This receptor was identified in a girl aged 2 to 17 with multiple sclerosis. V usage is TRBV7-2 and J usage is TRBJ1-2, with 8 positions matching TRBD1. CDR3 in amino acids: CASPHDPGQAGGYTF. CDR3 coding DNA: TGTGCCAGCCCTCACGACCCGGGACAGGCTGGTGGCTACACCTTC.